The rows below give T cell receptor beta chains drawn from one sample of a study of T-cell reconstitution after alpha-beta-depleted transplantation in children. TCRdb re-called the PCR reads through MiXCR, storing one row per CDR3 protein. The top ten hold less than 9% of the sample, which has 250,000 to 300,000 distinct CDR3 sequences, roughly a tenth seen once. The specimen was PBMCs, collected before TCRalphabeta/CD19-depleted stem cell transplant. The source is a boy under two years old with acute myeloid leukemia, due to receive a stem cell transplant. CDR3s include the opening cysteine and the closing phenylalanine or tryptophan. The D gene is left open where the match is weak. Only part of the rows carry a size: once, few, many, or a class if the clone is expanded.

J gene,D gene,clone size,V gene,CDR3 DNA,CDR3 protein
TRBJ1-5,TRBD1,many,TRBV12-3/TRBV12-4,TGTGCCAGCGGGGACAGGAAATATCAGCCCCAGCATTTT,CASGDRKYQPQHF
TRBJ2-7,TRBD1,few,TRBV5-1,TGCGCCAGCAGCTTGGAGACAGGGGGCCTACTCTCCTACGAGCAGTACTTC,CASSLETGGLLSYEQYF
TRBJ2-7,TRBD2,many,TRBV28,TGTGCCAGCAGGAGGCTAGCGGGTTCCTACGAGCAGTACTTC,CASRRLAGSYEQYF
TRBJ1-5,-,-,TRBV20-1,TGCAGTGCTAGAGATCAGCCAAATCAGCCCCAGCATTTT,CSARDQPNQPQHF
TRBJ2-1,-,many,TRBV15,TGTGCCACCAGCAGAGATAGCGCTAGCGTTAACAATGAGCAGTTCTTC,CATSRDSASVNNEQFF
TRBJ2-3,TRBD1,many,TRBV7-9,TGTGCCAGCAGCCAACGGACAGGGGGCGTGGATACGCAGTATTTT,CASSQRTGGVDTQYF
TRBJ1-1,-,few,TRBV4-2,TGTGCCAGCAGCCAGGATGGGGCAGGGACTGAAGCTTTCTTT,CASSQDGAGTEAFF
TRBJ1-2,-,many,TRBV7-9,TGTGCCAGCAGCTTCATGGACGGGTATGGCTACACCTTC,CASSFMDGYGYTF
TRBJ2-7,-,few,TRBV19,TGTGCCAGTAGTATATTGTGGTCTGATCTCTACGAGCAGTACTTC,CASSILWSDLYEQYF
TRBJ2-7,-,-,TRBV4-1,TGCGCCAGCAGCCAAGTAAGCGGGTGGAGGGACGAGCAGTACTTC,CASSQVSGWRDEQYF
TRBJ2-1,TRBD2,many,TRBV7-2,TGTGCCAGCAGCAGGACTAGCGGGAGGGAAGGGTTCTTC,CASSRTSGREGFF
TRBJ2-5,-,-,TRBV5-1,TGCGCCAGCAGCTGGGGGGCGCGGAAAGAAGAGACCCAGTACTTC,CASSWGARKEETQYF
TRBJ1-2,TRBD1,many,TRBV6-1,TGTGCCAGCAGTCGGGTCCTGGGACAGGGGGCGAGGGGCTACACCTTC,CASSRVLGQGARGYTF
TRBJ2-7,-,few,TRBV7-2,TGTGCCAGCAGCCCCGTCGGGCCCTACGACGAGCAGTACTTC,CASSPVGPYDEQYF
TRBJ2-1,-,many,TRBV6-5,TGTGCCAGCAGTTACTCGAGGACCCTCTACAATGAGCAGTTCTTC,CASSYSRTLYNEQFF
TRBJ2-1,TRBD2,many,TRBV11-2,TGTGCCAGCAGCAGACTAGCGGGAGGGCTAATTGAGCAGTTCTTC,CASSRLAGGLIEQFF
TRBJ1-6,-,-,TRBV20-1,TGCAGTGCTAGGGAGGGGGGAGGCGTCTATTCACCCCTCCACTTT,CSAREGGGVYSPLHF
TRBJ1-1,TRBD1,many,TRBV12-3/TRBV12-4,TGTGCCAGCAGTCGGAGGGGACAGGGAGGGACTGAAGCTTTCTTT,CASSRRGQGGTEAFF
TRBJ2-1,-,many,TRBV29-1,TGCAGCGTTGACTCGGGCTCGGCGGGGGCCACCTACAATGAGCAGTTCTTC,CSVDSGSAGATYNEQFF
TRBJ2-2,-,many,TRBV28,TGTGCCAGCAGCCTCGACCCCGGGTGGGTCGGGGAGCTGTTTTTT,CASSLDPGWVGELFF
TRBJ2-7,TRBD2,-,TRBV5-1,TGCGCCAGCAGCTTGGCTAGCGGGAGCTCCTACGAGCAGTGCTTC,CASSLASGSSYEQCF
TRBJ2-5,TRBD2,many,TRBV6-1,TGTGCCAGCAGTACGGGACTAGCGGGGCAAGAGACCCAGTACTTC,CASSTGLAGQETQYF
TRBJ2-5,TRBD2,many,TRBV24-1,TGTGCCACCAGTGATTTAGTAAGCGGGGCTCGAGAGACCCAGTACTTC,CATSDLVSGARETQYF
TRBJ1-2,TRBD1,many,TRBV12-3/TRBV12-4,TGTGCCAGCAGTGTATGGACAGGTAGCGGCTACACCTTC,CASSVWTGSGYTF
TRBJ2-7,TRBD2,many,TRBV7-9,TGTGCCAGCAGCTTAGGAAATCCCAGACTAGCGGGAAGCTACGAGCAGTACTTC,CASSLGNPRLAGSYEQYF
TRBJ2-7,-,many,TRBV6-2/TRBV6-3,TGTGCCAGCAGTTACTCGACTGCCGGGACTGGAACCTACGAGCAGTACTTC,CASSYSTAGTGTYEQYF
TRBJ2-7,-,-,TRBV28,TGTGCCATCCGCGAATCTTCCCCCTACGAGCAGTACTTC,CAIRESSPYEQYF
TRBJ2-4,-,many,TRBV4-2,TGTGCCAGCAGCCAAGATCGAGCCGGTGCCATTCAGTACTTC,CASSQDRAGAIQYF
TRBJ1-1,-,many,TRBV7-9,TGTGCCAGCAGCCAGGTGGGGGTCTCCACTGAAGCTTTCTTT,CASSQVGVSTEAFF
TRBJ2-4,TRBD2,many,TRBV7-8,TGTGCCAGCAGCCCAGATCCAAGGGTAGCGGGAGTTAAAAACATTCAGTACTTC,CASSPDPRVAGVKNIQYF
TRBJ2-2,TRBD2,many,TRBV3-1,TGTGCCAGCAGCCTACGACTAGCGGGGACCGGGGAGCTGTTTTTT,CASSLRLAGTGELFF
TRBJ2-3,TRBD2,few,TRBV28,TGTGCCAGCAGTCAAGACTCCGGGACTAGCGGGAGGGCCACGCAGTATTTT,CASSQDSGTSGRATQYF
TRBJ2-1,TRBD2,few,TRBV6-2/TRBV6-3,TGTGCCAGCGCTTCCGGGAGGGCGAGGAATGAGCAGTTCTTC,CASASGRARNEQFF
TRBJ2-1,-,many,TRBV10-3,TGTGCCATCAGTGACGGGACTGTCTACTCCTACAATGAGCAGTTCTTC,CAISDGTVYSYNEQFF
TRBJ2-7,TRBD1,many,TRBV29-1,TGCAGCGTTGAGGGACAGAACCGAGGTGGGTCCTACGAGCAGTACTTC,CSVEGQNRGGSYEQYF
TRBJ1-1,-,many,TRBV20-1,TGCAGTGGAAGGGGCGGAGTAGAGACTTTGAACACTGAAGCTTTCTTT,CSGRGGVETLNTEAFF
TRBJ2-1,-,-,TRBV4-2,TGTGCCAGCAGCCAAGATCAAGAGGCAGGGACCTACAATGAGCAGTTCTTC,CASSQDQEAGTYNEQFF
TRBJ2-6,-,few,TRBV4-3,TGCGCCAGCAGCCAAGACAGCCGGTCGGTGGCCAACGTCCTGACTTTC,CASSQDSRSVANVLTF
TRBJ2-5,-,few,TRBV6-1,TGTGCCAGCAGTCGGGACCTCTTATGGGAGACCCAGTACTTC,CASSRDLLWETQYF
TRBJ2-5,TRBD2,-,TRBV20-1,TGCAGTGGGGGACTAGCGGGAGGAGCGGTCATGGCCCAGTACTTC,CSGGLAGGAVMAQYF
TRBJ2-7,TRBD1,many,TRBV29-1,TGCAGCGTTGTAGCGGACAGGGGGGCTTACGAGCAGTACTTC,CSVVADRGAYEQYF
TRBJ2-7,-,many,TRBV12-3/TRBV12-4,TGTGCCAGCAGTCCGGGAGTACAGTCGATCTCCTACGAGCAGTACTTC,CASSPGVQSISYEQYF
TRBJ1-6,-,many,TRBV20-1,TGCAGTGCTATCGGTTCTTATAATTCACCCCTCCACTTT,CSAIGSYNSPLHF
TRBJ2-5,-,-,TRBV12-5,TGTGCTAGTGCCCCGTATACGCAAGAGACCCAGTACTTC,CASAPYTQETQYF
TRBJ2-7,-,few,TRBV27,TGTGCCAGCAGTTCCTCACCGGGTTTTTCCTACGAGCAGTACTTC,CASSSSPGFSYEQYF
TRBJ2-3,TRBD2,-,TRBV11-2,TGTGCCAGCAGCTTAGGGGTCGGACTAGCGGGGGGGCCAGATACGCAGTATTTT,CASSLGVGLAGGPDTQYF
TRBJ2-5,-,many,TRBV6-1,TGTGCCAGCAGCCAACCCTGGGGTAATCAAGAGACCCAGTACTTC,CASSQPWGNQETQYF
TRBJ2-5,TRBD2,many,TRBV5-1,TGCGCCAGCAGCCCGGGACTAGCAATGATTACCCAAGAGACCCAGTACTTC,CASSPGLAMITQETQYF
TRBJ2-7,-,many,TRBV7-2,TGTGCCAGCAGCCCCGGCCTGAAAGGATACGAGCAGTACTTC,CASSPGLKGYEQYF
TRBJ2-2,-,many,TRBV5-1,TGCGCCAGCAGCATTTCCTCCGGGGAGCTGTTTTTT,CASSISSGELFF
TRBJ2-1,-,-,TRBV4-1,TGCGCCAGCAGCCAAGAGGGTCAGGGGGGCTCCTACAATGAGCAGTTCTTC,CASSQEGQGGSYNEQFF
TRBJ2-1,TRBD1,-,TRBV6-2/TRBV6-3,TGTGCCAGCAGTTACGGACAGGACAGGGCTGAGCAGTTCTTC,CASSYGQDRAEQFF
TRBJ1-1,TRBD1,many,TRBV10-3,TGTGCCATCAGCCGGGGACAGGGGGAAACTGAAGCTTTCTTT,CAISRGQGETEAFF
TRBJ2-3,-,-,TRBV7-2,TGTGCCAGCAGCTTAAGTCCCTCCACAGATACGCAGTATTTT,CASSLSPSTDTQYF
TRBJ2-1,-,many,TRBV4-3,TGCGCCAGCAGCCAAGAACGACTCTACAATGAGCAGTTCTTC,CASSQERLYNEQFF
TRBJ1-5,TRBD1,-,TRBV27,TGTGCCAGCAGTTTATTTCCACCGACAGGGGGTCAGCCCCAGCATTTT,CASSLFPPTGGQPQHF
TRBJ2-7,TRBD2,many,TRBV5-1,TGCGCCAGCAGCCGGGCCGGGACTAGCGGGGGTCTCAGCTCCTACGAGCAGTACTTC,CASSRAGTSGGLSSYEQYF
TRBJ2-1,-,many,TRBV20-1,TGCAGTGCTAGAACTAGGGCCTACAATGAGCAGTTCTTC,CSARTRAYNEQFF
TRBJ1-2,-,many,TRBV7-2,TGTGCCAGCAGCTTCCCAGGCGGGGGCTACACCTTC,CASSFPGGGYTF